The 22 T cell receptor beta chains below all came from one sample that was sequenced in a study of glioma-infiltrating T cells (dated by TCRdb to the mid-2010s). This sample was sequenced with an Illumina MiSeq. TCR alpha and beta CDR3 regions were amplified with the iRepertoire nested amplicon-rescue multiplex PCR (arm-PCR) platform from RNA. TCRdb reprocessing: public reads trimmed at Q25 with fastp, clones called with MiXCR, in-frame beta chains kept. A single entry per CDR3 protein holds the most common genes and DNA from its merged rows. This sample gives around 120,000 distinct CDR3 sequences in total; 20% to 25% of them show up just once. Under 35% of the sample is taken by the ten largest. The source material was glioma tissue, nonneoplastic brain tissue, or PBMCs (not recorded which). These TCRs come from a human donor with low-grade glioma or glioblastoma, undergoing nonglioma brain surgery, or in good health (not recorded which).

This clonotype was seen repeatedly, ten times or more. The CDR3 spells CASSAGTANTEAFF. CDR3 nucleotides: TGTGCCAGCAGTGCGGGGACAGCCAACACTGAAGCTTTCTTT. The gene calls are TRBV6-1 and TRBJ1-1, with TRBD1 matching 7 bases. V gave up 4 bases and J gave up 2 bases; unmatched junction bases: 4. There are 14 residues in the CDR3. The germline V gene encodes CDR1 MNHNS and CDR2 SASEGT.

This clonotype was seen ten or more times. The chain combines TRBV27 with TRBJ1-5; D remains ambiguous. The V end was cut by 6 bases, the J end by 1 base, with 4 bases between. Germline assignment: CDR1 MNHEY and CDR2 SMNVEV (reference sequence). This CDR3 is 12 amino acids long. CDR3 nucleotide sequence: TGTGCCAGCAGCGAAAGCAATCAGCCCCAGCATTTT. This codes for CASSESNQPQHF.

With regard to this clonotype: This sequence may be a read error, since a much larger clone differs from it by one base. The rearrangement links TRBV18 to TRBJ2-3, with 7 nucleotides matching TRBD1. CDR3 length: 15 residues. Germline V gives CDR1 KGHSH, CDR2 LQKENI. J gave up 2 bases and V 4 bases, and 6 bases lay outside the gene matches. The CDR3 DNA reads as TGTGCCAGCTCACACTCCGGGACAGCCACAGATACGCAGTATTTT. This gives the protein CASSHSGTATDTQYF.

In the case of this clonotype: It may be a read error: a sequence one base away is much more abundant. V usage is TRBV20-1 and J usage is TRBJ2-5; 10 positions match TRBD2. Germline lookup yields CDR1 DFQATT and CDR2 SNEGSKA (reference sequence). J gave up 4 bases and V 6 bases, and 8 bases lay outside the gene matches. The CDR3 length is 14 residues. The CDR3: CSAKLAGLLETQYF. The CDR3 region has the DNA TGCAGTGCAAAACTAGCGGGACTCCTAGAGACCCAGTACTTC.

This clonotype occurred a few times. This chain links TRBV18 with TRBJ1-1; 8 positions agree with TRBD1. CDR3 size: 13 residues. J was trimmed by 3 bases and V by 4 bases; bases with no gene match: 1. Germline CDR1 KGHSH, CDR2 LQKENI. CDR3 nucleotide sequence: TGTGCCAGCTCACAGGACAGGGACACTGAAGCTTTCTTT. This codes for CASSQDRDTEAFF.

This clonotype was seen a few times. V usage is TRBV29-1 and J usage is TRBJ2-5; D is perhaps TRBD1 or TRBD2 (6 bases each). V was shortened by 4 bases and J by 4 bases, with 16 bases between the two germline ends. The CDR3 consists of 14 residues. Germline loops: CDR1 SQVTM, CDR2 ANQGSEA. The DNA of the CDR3 is TGCAGCGTTGCCCCGGGGGCGAGTGGAGAGACCCAGTACTTC. Translation: CSVAPGASGETQYF.

V usage is TRBV24-1 and J usage is TRBJ2-1; 11 bases align to TRBD2. CDR1 is KGHDR and CDR2 is SFDVKD in the germline V gene. With 5 bases clipped from V and 15 bases from J, the junction kept 17 bases outside the gene matches. The CDR3 has 16 residues. The CDR3 is CATSAPAGVAGGVVFF. The CDR3 region has the DNA TGTGCCACCAGTGCCCCTGCAGGCGTAGCGGGGGGGGTAGTGTTCTTC.

This chain connects TRBV28 to TRBJ2-3, with 7 nucleotides matching TRBD1. Unmatched junction bases numbered 16, after V lost 5 bases and J lost 5 bases. Germline CDR1 and CDR2: MDHEN and SYDVKM. The CDR3 length is 17 residues. CDR3 bases: TGTGCCAGCAGTCCTCTAAGACAGGGAGCCTCCAGAGATACGCAGTATTTT. Protein product: CASSPLRQGASRDTQYF.

The sample holds a few counts of this clonotype. V gene TRBV3-1 combines with J gene TRBJ2-3; D ambiguous. This CDR3 contains 15 residues. CDR1 is LGHDT, CDR2 YNNKEL, per germline (reference sequence). Trimming took 0 bases from V and 4 from J, leaving 11 bases between them. Here the CDR3 reads CASSQDVGFPDTQYF. For the CDR3, the DNA is TGTGCCAGCAGCCAAGATGTGGGATTCCCAGATACGCAGTATTTT.

This clonotype was seen only a few times. J is TRBJ1-3 and V is TRBV6-1; the D is unclear. The CDR3 sequence is 15 residues long. V lost 6 bases and J lost 1, with 13 bases in between. In germline, CDR1 is MNHNS, CDR2 SASEGT. CDR3: CASSLVGVSGNTIYF. The CDR3 coding sequence is TGTGCCAGCAGCCTTGTTGGGGTTTCTGGAAACACCATATATTTT.

A few counts support this clonotype. The J gene is TRBJ1-5, the V gene TRBV7-2; D is undetermined. This CDR3 region has 13 residues. Germline V lookup: CDR1 SGHTA, CDR2 FQGNSA. V lost 2 bases and J lost 9, with 11 bases in between. The chain's CDR3 is CASSLIGVSPQHF. The CDR3 DNA reads TGTGCCAGCAGCTTAATCGGAGTTTCGCCCCAGCATTTT.

The chain carries TRBV2 and TRBJ1-5; D is undetermined. V lost 4 bases and J lost 0, with 10 bases in between. The germline CDR1 and CDR2 sequences are SNHLY and FYNNEI. CDR3 length equals 15 residues. The CDR3 DNA sequence: TGTGCCAGCAGTGTTTCACAGCTTAGCAATCAGCCCCAGCATTTT. It yields the protein CASSVSQLSNQPQHF.

About this clonotype itself: This may be a read error, as it is one base from a much larger clone. The chain uses TRBV28 and TRBJ2-7, with 12 nucleotides matching TRBD1. The junction had 9 bases not matched to a gene; V was cut back by 4 bases and J by 8 bases. Per germline, CDR1 MDHEN and CDR2 SYDVKM. The CDR3 spans 15 residues. CDR3 sequence reads: CASSSKGTGGPKQYV. The DNA of the CDR3 is TGTGCCAGCAGTTCCAAAGGGACAGGGGGCCCCAAGCAGTACGTC.

This clonotype has ten or more counts. The chain combines TRBV6-1 with TRBJ2-7; no clear D. V lost 9 bases and J 6 bases, leaving 18 bases between the germline ends. The CDR3 sequence is 13 residues long. Germline assignment: CDR1 MNHNS and CDR2 SASEGT. The CDR3 DNA follows: TGTGCCAGTTTCGACCCCCGGGTGTTCGAGCAGTACGTC. It codes for CASFDPRVFEQYV.

V and J are TRBV4-1 and TRBJ1-5; D is unresolved. CDR1 MGHRA and CDR2 YSYEKL come from the germline V gene. Trimming took off 0 bases at V and 1 base at J, with 10 bases between the two ends. This CDR3 region has 16 residues. CDR3 nucleotide sequence: TGCGCCAGCAGCCAAGAGGGAAGAGCAAGCAATCAGCCCCAGCATTTT. Residues: CASSQEGRASNQPQHF.

Only one count was recorded for this clonotype. A much larger clone differs from this one at a single base, so this may be a read error. No conserved phenylalanine or tryptophan is present at the end of the CDR3, so a read error is the likely explanation. The chain combines TRBV20-1 with TRBJ2-5; 8 bases map to TRBD2. The CDR3 has 13 amino acids. Losses at the gene ends were 5 bases for V and 5 bases for J; bases not matched to a gene: 7. CDR1 is DFQATT, CDR2 SNEGSKA, per germline (reference sequence). The CDR3 DNA reads TGCAGTGCTGGTGAGACTAGCGCGGAGACCCAGTACTTA. It specifies CSAGETSAETQYL.

This clonotype appeared many times. The chain is built from TRBV20-1 and TRBJ1-5, with D possibly being TRBD1 (6 bases). The CDR3 covers 15 residues. Looked up from germline, CDR1 is DFQATT and CDR2 is SNEGSKA (reference sequence). Trimming removed 2 bases at V and 4 bases at J, with 15 bases between. CDR3 sequence (DNA): TGCAGTGCTAGAATAGGACAGCTGGTGAATCAGCCCCAGCATTTT. As protein: CSARIGQLVNQPQHF.

Only one count was recorded for this clonotype. V and J are TRBV6-2 or TRBV6-3 and TRBJ1-2; D is unresolved. CDR1 MNHEY and CDR2 SVGEGT come from the germline V gene. The CDR3 contains 14 residues. The V and J ends lost 2 bases and 8 bases respectively, with 15 bases between them. This chain's CDR3 is CASSYEVNKGGYTF. Written as DNA, the CDR3 is TGTGCCAGCAGTTACGAAGTCAATAAAGGAGGCTACACCTTC.

This clonotype occurred a few times. This chain uses TRBV4-1 with TRBJ2-3; 12 nucleotides agree with TRBD2. In germline, CDR1 is MGHRA, CDR2 YSYEKL. V lost 7 bases, J lost 3 bases, and 5 bases stayed unmatched. The CDR3 sequence is 15 residues long. DNA for the CDR3: TGCGCCAGCAATCCTAGCGGGGGGGCTACAGATACGCAGTATTTT. This encodes CASNPSGGATDTQYF.

The chain uses TRBV18 and TRBJ2-5; either TRBD1 or TRBD2 may supply D (5 bases each). CDR3 length: 13 amino acids. Trimming pared 0 bases from V and 4 bases from J, leaving 6 bases between. Per the germline V gene, CDR1 is KGHSH and CDR2 is LQKENI. DNA for the CDR3: TGTGCCAGCTCACCACCGGGGGTAGAGACCCAGTACTTC. Protein: CASSPPGVETQYF. Complete variable domain (other parts from reference TRBV18 and TRBJ2-5): NAGVMQNPRHLVRRRGQEARLRCSPMKGHSHVYWYRQLPEEGLKFMVYLQKENIIDESGMPKERFSAEFPKEGPSILRIQQVVRGDSAAYFCASSPPGVETQYFGPGTRLLVL.

Regarding this clonotype: At one end, the junction sequence differs from germline, possibly due to a read error. The chain links TRBV12-3 or TRBV12-4 to TRBJ2-5, with D tentatively TRBD2 (5 bases). The CDR3 has 13 residues. CDR3 in DNA: TGTGCCAGCAGTTTCCAGCGGCAAGAGACTCAGTACTTC. Residues: CASSFQRQETQYF.

This clonotype showed up just a few times. This sequence joins TRBV7-6 and TRBJ2-1, with D uncertain. The CDR3 is made up of 13 amino acids. The ends were cut back, 2 bases at V and 4 bases at J, with 6 bases in the middle. Germline V CDR1 and CDR2: SGHVS, FNYEAQ. CDR3 coding DNA: TGTGCCAGCAGCTTATTCCAGTACAATGAGCAGTTCTTC. This codes for CASSLFQYNEQFF.